The 17 T cell receptor beta chains below were found in one sample sequenced in a study of Ad26.COV2.S vaccination and SARS-CoV-2 variants. Treatment here: roughly 19 received Ad26.COV2.S at low or high dose, single or two shots; 5 received placebo; per-sample allocation not given. Day 63 after the first vaccine or placebo injection was the time point for sampling. Profiled with immunoSEQ multiplex PCR; TCRdb holds only in-frame clones, not every one. The sample lists 400,000 to 450,000 clones; about 90% were seen once. The starting material was peripheral blood, obtained in a trial of Ad26.COV2.S vaccine versus placebo. These receptor sequences come from a person aged 18-60 years who received the Ad26.COV2.S COVID-19 vaccine or a placebo.

The V gene is TRBV12-3 or TRBV12-4, the J gene TRBJ2-1; no clear D. The V gene lost 3 bases and the J gene lost 4 bases, with 7 bases spanning the gap. This CDR3 has 13 residues. CDR3 amino acids: CASSFGRYNEQFF. The CDR3 DNA follows: TGTGCCAGCAGTTTTGGACGGTACAATGAGCAGTTCTTC.

The V and J genes are TRBV28 and TRBJ2-1, with 8 bases aligning to TRBD2. The CDR3 runs to 16 residues. J lost 6 bases, V lost 7 bases, and 14 bases had no gene match. Per the germline V gene, CDR1 is MDHEN and CDR2 is SYDVKM. In DNA form, the CDR3 reads TGTGCCAGCACCAACGGCCGGGGACTAGGTTTCAATGAGCAGTTCTTC. Amino acids: CASTNGRGLGFNEQFF.

V usage is TRBV27 and J usage is TRBJ2-7; TRBD1 aligns across 8 bases. V dropped 0 bases and J dropped 3; count of bases not matched to a gene: 4. CDR3 length: 15 residues. Germline CDR1 reads MNHEY; CDR2 reads SMNVEV (reference sequence). The chain's CDR3 is CASSLSGTGVYEQYF. The CDR3 DNA reads TGTGCCAGCAGTTTATCAGGGACAGGTGTCTACGAGCAGTACTTC.

The CDR3 DNA sequence: TGTGCCAGCAGCTTAGTAGAAGGCGGGAGAAGCTACGAGCAGTACTTC. It specifies CASSLVEGGRSYEQYF. The chain recombines TRBV7-2 with TRBJ2-7; 7 bases fit TRBD2. This CDR3 contains 16 residues. Germline V gene sequence: CDR1 SGHTA, CDR2 FQGNSA. V lost 1 base and J lost 3; bases outside the gene matches: 9.

The rearrangement uses TRBV10-2 and TRBJ2-3; 8 positions agree with TRBD2. The germline V gene has CDR1 WSHSY and CDR2 SAAADI. CDR3 length: 17 amino acids. Trimming removed 2 bases from V and 3 bases from J; junction bases left unmatched: 10. CDR3 sequence: CASSEPPGGRSTDTQYF. DNA of the CDR3: TGCGCCAGCAGTGAGCCCCCTGGCGGGAGGAGTACAGATACGCAGTATTTT.

The chain links TRBV6-1 to TRBJ2-7, with D unclear. V was shortened by 3 bases and J by 2 bases, with 11 bases between the two germline ends. CDR3 length: 14 amino acids. Germline V lookup: CDR1 MNHNS, CDR2 SASEGT. The CDR3 sequence: CASSDGLAAYEQYF. DNA for the CDR3: TGTGCCAGCAGTGATGGGCTGGCGGCCTACGAGCAGTACTTC.

The V gene is TRBV28, the J gene TRBJ1-6; D gene ambiguous. Trimming shortened V by 8 bases and J by 8 bases, and 13 bases separated the two germline ends. The CDR3 has 13 amino acids. Per the germline V gene, CDR1 is MDHEN and CDR2 is SYDVKM. CDR3 amino acids: CASGTTRDSPLHF. The CDR3 bases are TGTGCCAGCGGCACCACGAGGGATTCACCCCTCCACTTT.

The table lists this clone with a count of one. The chain joins TRBV24-1 to TRBJ2-3; 9 nucleotides agree with TRBD1. CDR1 and CDR2 (germline): KGHDR, SFDVKD. J gave up 4 bases and V 3 bases, and 7 bases lay outside the gene matches. This CDR3 comprises 16 residues. CDR3 in DNA: TGTGCCACCAGTGATACAGGGGGCATTAACCCAGATACGCAGTATTTT. This translates into CATSDTGGINPDTQYF.

The rearrangement links TRBV5-1 to TRBJ2-5, with D perhaps being TRBD1 or TRBD2 (5 bases each). CDR1 and CDR2 from the germline V gene are SGHRS and YFSETQ. The CDR3 length is 15 residues. Trimming pared 0 bases from V and 1 base from J, leaving 10 bases between. The CDR3, as DNA: TGCGCCAGCAGCTTGGCCCCAGGGACCCAAGAGACCCAGTACTTC. It is translated as CASSLAPGTQETQYF.

The V call is TRBV19, the J call TRBJ2-1, with a possible D match to TRBD2 (6 bases). The CDR3 has 15 residues. Germline CDR1 reads LNHDA; CDR2 reads SQIVND (reference sequence). V lost 3 bases, J lost 3 bases, and 12 bases lay in between. CDR3 region: CASSILSGYYNEQFF. The CDR3 DNA is TGTGCCAGTAGTATTCTTAGCGGATACTACAATGAGCAGTTCTTC.

This clone was picked up one time. The chain is built from TRBV9 and TRBJ2-5; the D gene is possibly TRBD2 (5 bases). Trimming shortened V by 3 bases and J by 7 bases, and 13 bases separated the two germline ends. This CDR3 has 13 residues. Germline V lookup: CDR1 SGDLS, CDR2 YYNGEE. Written as DNA, the CDR3 is TGTGCCAGCAGCGACGGAGGTCCCGGGACCCAGTACTTC. Translation gives CASSDGGPGTQYF.

CDR3: CASSLSWSGPGYEQYF. The DNA for the CDR3 is TGTGCCAGCAGCTTGAGTTGGAGCGGGCCAGGCTACGAGCAGTACTTC. The rearrangement links TRBV5-5 to TRBJ2-7; tentatively, D is TRBD2 (6 bases). The germline V gene encodes CDR1 SGHKS and CDR2 YYEKEE (reference sequence). Deletions cut 1 base from V and 3 bases from J, with 17 bases between. CDR3 size: 16 residues.

The chain links TRBV4-3 to TRBJ2-7, with 8 bases identical to TRBD2. The CDR3 is 15 residues long. The germline CDR1 and CDR2 sequences are LGHNA and YSLEER. Trimming removed 1 base from V and 0 bases from J; junction bases left unmatched: 2. The CDR3 DNA reads as TGCGCCAGCAGCCAAGGACTAGCGAGCTCCTACGAGCAGTACTTC. It is translated as CASSQGLASSYEQYF.

The V gene is TRBV11-3, the J gene TRBJ2-1; 8 nucleotides line up with TRBD2. The junction had 15 bases not matched to a gene; V was cut back by 5 bases and J by 6 bases. The CDR3 runs to 17 residues. The germline gives CDR1 SGHNT, CDR2 YENEEA. CDR3 in amino acids: CASSGQGNGLASNEQFF. CDR3 nucleotide sequence: TGTGCCAGCAGCGGCCAGGGGAATGGACTAGCTTCCAATGAGCAGTTCTTC.

V gene TRBV3-1 (or the pseudogene TRBV3-2) combines with J gene TRBJ2-2; maybe TRBD2 (6 bases). There are 14 residues in the CDR3. Germline lookup yields CDR1 LGHDT and CDR2 YNNKEL (reference sequence). Between the trimmed V and J ends, which lost 4 bases and 6 bases, there was a span of 12 bases. CDR3 DNA sequence: TGTGCCAGCAGCCCGATACGACTAGCCGGGGAGCTGTTTTTT. The encoded protein is CASSPIRLAGELFF.

The chain combines TRBV28 with TRBJ2-7; 9 bases fit TRBD2. J was trimmed by 2 bases and V by 6 bases; bases with no gene match: 17. This CDR3 spans 18 amino acids. Germline CDR1 MDHEN, CDR2 SYDVKM. CDR3 DNA sequence: TGTGCCAGCAGCTTTACCACAATAGCGGGAGCGACTACCTACGAGCAGTACTTC. Translating it yields CASSFTTIAGATTYEQYF. Supplemented by reference TRBV28 and TRBJ2-7, the full variable domain reads DVKVTQSSRYLVKRTGEKVFLECVQDMDHENMFWYRQDPGLGLRLIYFSYDVKMKEKGDIPEGYSVSREKKERFSLILESASTNQTSMYLCASSFTTIAGATTYEQYFGPGTRLTVT.

The chain uses TRBV28 and TRBJ1-2, with unresolved D. Germline V CDR1 and CDR2: MDHEN, SYDVKM. The ends were cut back, 6 bases at V and 5 bases at J, with 4 bases in the middle. The CDR3 spans 10 residues. CDR3 sequence (DNA): TGTGCCAGCAGAGATTATGGCTACACCTTC. This translates into CASRDYGYTF.